The next 8 T cell receptor beta chains were all read from a single sample in a study of patients and donors after allogeneic stem cell transplantation. TCRdb re-derived calls from the RT-PCR reads in MiXCR, one entry per CDR3 protein. Of about 200,000 distinct CDR3 sequences listed, more than 35% are singletons. Sequenced: blood, either unsorted or a sorted T cell fraction (not recorded which). These receptors originate from a human donor who was either an allogeneic HSCT recipient or a stem cell or donor lymphocyte infusion donor (not recorded which). It is not recorded whose cells these are; they may come from a transplant donor.

The chain uses TRBV20-1 and TRBJ1-2, with D possibly TRBD1 on 5 matching bases. Germline values: CDR1 DFQATT, CDR2 SNEGSKA (reference sequence). The CDR3 length is 14 residues. V was trimmed by 6 bases and J by 4 bases, leaving 18 bases between them. CDR3 in DNA: TGCAGTGCCACTCTGGGCAGGGCGGGCTATGGCTACACCTTC. Amino acids: CSATLGRAGYGYTF.

This clonotype has just a few counts. V and J are TRBV9 and TRBJ1-1; D is ambiguous. Trimming shortened V by 1 base and J by 1 base, and 5 bases separated the two germline ends. This CDR3 is built from 13 residues. CDR1 is SGDLS and CDR2 is YYNGEE in the germline V gene. The CDR3 sequence is CASSVTQNTEAFF. The DNA of the CDR3 is TGTGCCAGCAGCGTAACCCAGAACACTGAAGCTTTCTTT.

The J gene is TRBJ1-4, the V gene TRBV11-2; the D gene is possibly TRBD1 (5 bases). V lost 1 base and J 8 bases, leaving 11 bases between the germline ends. The V gene's germline CDR1 is SGHAT and CDR2 FQNNGV. This CDR3 contains 14 residues. This CDR3 reads CASSLGAGGEKLFF. The CDR3 DNA is TGTGCCAGCAGCTTAGGGGCCGGGGGAGAAAAACTGTTTTTT.

The chain links TRBV12-3 or TRBV12-4 to TRBJ2-1; 10 bases align to TRBD2. The V and J ends lost 2 bases and 7 bases, in that order; junction bases with no gene match: 5. The CDR3 runs 15 residues. This CDR3 is CASSLSAGGHNEQFF. CDR3 in DNA: TGTGCCAGCAGTTTATCAGCGGGGGGGCATAATGAGCAGTTCTTC.

This chain uses TRBV21-1 with TRBJ2-7; the tabulated D call, TRBD1, remains unverified against the DNA. TRBV21-1 is a pseudogene segment. The CDR3 is 12 amino acids. The DNA of the CDR3 is TGTGCCAGCAGCAAATCCCGTGGGGAGCAGTACTTC. Its translation: CASSKSRGEQYF.

This clonotype was recorded only once. The rearrangement joins TRBV5-4 to TRBJ1-4, with D possibly matching TRBD1 (6 bases). CDR3 size: 14 residues. Trimming took off 4 bases at V and 5 bases at J, with 12 bases between the two ends. The V gene's germline CDR1 is SGHNT and CDR2 YYREEE (reference sequence). As DNA, the CDR3 is TGTGCCAGCAGCCGAAACCAGGGGAATGAAAAACTGTTTTTT. Translation gives CASSRNQGNEKLFF. The full variable domain, rest sourced from reference TRBV5-4 and TRBJ1-4, is ETGVTQSPTHLIKTRGQQVTLRCSSQSGHNTVSWYQQALGQGPQFIFQYYREEENGRGNFPPRFSGLQFPNYSSELNVNALELDDSALYLCASSRNQGNEKLFFGSGTQLSVL.

The genes are TRBV4-1 and TRBJ2-7; 7 nucleotides line up with TRBD1. Germline CDR1 is MGHRA and CDR2 is YSYEKL. The V gene end was trimmed by 0 bases and the J gene end by 2 bases; junction bases not matched to a gene: 1. The CDR3 contains 14 residues. CDR3 DNA: TGCGCCAGCAGCCAAGAGGGACAGACCTACGAGCAGTACTTC. It encodes CASSQEGQTYEQYF.

This clonotype has a handful of counts. This chain connects TRBV10-3 to TRBJ1-4, with TRBD1 matching over 7 bases. The CDR3 contains 15 residues. Germline values: CDR1 ENHRY, CDR2 SYGVKD. V shed 2 bases and J 5 bases; nucleotides not matched to a gene: 5. The CDR3 protein is CAISEGDRRNEKLFF. CDR3 in DNA: TGTGCCATCAGTGAGGGGGACAGAAGAAATGAAAAACTGTTTTTT.